Sequencing of this TCR beta chain was carried out in a study of cytomegalovirus exposure and HLA in healthy donors. General observations from the study: Per a prior analysis, the majority of TCR beta V segments were productive roughly 90% or roughly 30% of the time.

Germline CDR1 is MDHEN and CDR2 is SYDVKM. With V trimmed by 1 base and J by 0 bases, 3 bases remained unmatched. The CDR3 is made up of 16 amino acids. Primers included in the PCR were 60 Vbeta and 13 Jbeta primers. The data were produced by immunoSEQ multiplex PCR, yet TCRdb's version contains in-frame clones alone and is incomplete. The repertoire includes 75,000 to 95,000 clones, roughly 67% of them detected once, and roughly 21% sits in the top ten. As to this clone: The antigen is not known.

This clonotype was sampled from a woman aged 45 to 65 in good health and CMV-seropositive. The chain joins TRBV28 to TRBJ1-5, with TRBD1 matching 7 bases. The sequencing input was PBMCs. CDR3 nucleotides: TGTGCCAGCAGTTTATTCGGGACAGATAGCAATCAGCCCCAGCATTTT. Translation: CASSLFGTDSNQPQHF.